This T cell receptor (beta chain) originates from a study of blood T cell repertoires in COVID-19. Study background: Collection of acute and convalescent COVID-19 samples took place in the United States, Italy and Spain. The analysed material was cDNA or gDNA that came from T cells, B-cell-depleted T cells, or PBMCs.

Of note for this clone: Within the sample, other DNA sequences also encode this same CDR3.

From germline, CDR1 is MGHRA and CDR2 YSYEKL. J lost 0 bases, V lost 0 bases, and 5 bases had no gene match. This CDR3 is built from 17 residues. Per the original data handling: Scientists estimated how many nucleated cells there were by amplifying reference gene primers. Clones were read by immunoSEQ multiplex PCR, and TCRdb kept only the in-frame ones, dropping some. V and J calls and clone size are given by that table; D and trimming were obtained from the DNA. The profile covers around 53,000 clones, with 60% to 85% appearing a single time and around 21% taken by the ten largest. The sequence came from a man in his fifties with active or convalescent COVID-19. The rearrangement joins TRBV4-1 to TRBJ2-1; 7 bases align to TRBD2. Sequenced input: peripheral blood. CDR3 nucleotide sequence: TGCGCCAGCAGCCAAGAAGGGCGGGGGAGCTCCTACAATGAGCAGTTCTTC. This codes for CASSQEGRGSSYNEQFF.